The clone carrying this T cell receptor beta chain was seen once. The target antigen is unknown. From germline, CDR1 is MNHNY and CDR2 SVGAGI (reference sequence). CDR3 length equals 11 residues. Deletions cut 2 bases from V and 3 bases from J, with 2 bases between. Assay: immunoSEQ multiplex PCR; the TCRdb copy retains only in-frame clones and omits some. Among about 36,000 clones listed, roughly 84% were seen once. This record belongs to a study of monozygotic twins with cystic fibrosis. Study-level results: Clonality was generally low (median about 0.0097), higher in the most severe patients. Unrelated CF individuals shared fewer identical clonotypes than monozygotic CF twins.

The genes are TRBV6-6 and TRBJ2-7; D gene ambiguous. The clonotype was recovered from a girl aged 2-9 years with cystic fibrosis. Sequencing was carried out using blood. The CDR3 loop is CASSYHYEQYF. The DNA of the CDR3 is TGTGCCAGCAGTTACCACTACGAGCAGTACTTC.